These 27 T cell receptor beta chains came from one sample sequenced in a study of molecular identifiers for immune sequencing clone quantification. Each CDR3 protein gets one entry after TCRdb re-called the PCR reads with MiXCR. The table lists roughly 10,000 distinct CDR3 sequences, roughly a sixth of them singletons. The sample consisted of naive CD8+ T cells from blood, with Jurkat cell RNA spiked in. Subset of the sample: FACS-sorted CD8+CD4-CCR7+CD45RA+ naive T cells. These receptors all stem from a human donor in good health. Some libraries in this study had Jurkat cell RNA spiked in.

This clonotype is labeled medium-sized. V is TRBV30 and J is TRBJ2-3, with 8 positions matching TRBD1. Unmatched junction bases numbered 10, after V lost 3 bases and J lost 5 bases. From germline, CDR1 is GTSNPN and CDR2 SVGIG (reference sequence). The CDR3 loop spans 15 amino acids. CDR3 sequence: CAWSEGQANRDTQYF. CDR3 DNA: TGTGCCTGGAGCGAGGGACAGGCAAACAGAGATACGCAGTATTTT.

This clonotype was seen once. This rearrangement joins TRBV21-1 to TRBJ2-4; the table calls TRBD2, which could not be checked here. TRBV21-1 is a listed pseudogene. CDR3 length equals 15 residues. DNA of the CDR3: TGTGCCAGCAGCAAGGGGATTAGTAGGAATAAAATTCAGTACTTC. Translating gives CASSKGISRNKIQYF.

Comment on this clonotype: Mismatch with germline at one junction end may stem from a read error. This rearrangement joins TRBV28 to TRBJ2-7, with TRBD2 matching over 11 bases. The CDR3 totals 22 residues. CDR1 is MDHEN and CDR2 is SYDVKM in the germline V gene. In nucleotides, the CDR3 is TGTGCCTGCAGTTCTCTCGCCTGGACTAGCGGGCCCAGCAAGGTCGGTCCCTACGAACAGTACTTC. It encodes CACSSLAWTSGPSKVGPYEQYF.

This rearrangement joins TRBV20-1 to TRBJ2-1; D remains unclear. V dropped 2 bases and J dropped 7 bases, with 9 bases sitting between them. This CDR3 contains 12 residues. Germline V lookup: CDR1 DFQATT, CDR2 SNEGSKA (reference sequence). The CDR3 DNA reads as TGCAGTGCTAGACCACGTCCGAATGAGCAGTTCTTC. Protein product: CSARPRPNEQFF.

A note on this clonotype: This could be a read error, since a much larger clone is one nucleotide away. The CDR3 region has the DNA TGTGCCAGCAGTTCCCCAGGGGGAAGGGGCCTCTACGAGCGGTACTTC. Protein product: CASSSPGGRGLYERYF. The rearrangement uses TRBV27 and TRBJ2-7; the match to TRBD1 covers 7 bases. The CDR3 spans 16 residues. Germline V gene sequence: CDR1 MNHEY, CDR2 SMNVEV (reference sequence).

CDR3 residues: CASSTSGLTNNEQFF. DNA of the CDR3: TGTGCCAGTAGTACCAGCGGACTAACTAACAATGAGCAGTTCTTC. The gene calls are TRBV19 and TRBJ2-1, with TRBD2 as a possible D gene (6 bases). The CDR3 length is 15 residues. Germline V gene lookup returns CDR1 LNHDA and CDR2 SQIVND (reference sequence). Trimming took off 4 bases at V and 5 bases at J, with 15 bases between the two ends.

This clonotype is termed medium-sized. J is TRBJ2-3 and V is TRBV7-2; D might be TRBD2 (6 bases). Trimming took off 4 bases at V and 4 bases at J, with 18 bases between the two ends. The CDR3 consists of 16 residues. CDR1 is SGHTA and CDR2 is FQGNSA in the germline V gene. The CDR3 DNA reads TGTGCCAGCAGCTCTAGGAGGGTGACGATTGCAGATACGCAGTATTTT. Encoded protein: CASSSRRVTIADTQYF.

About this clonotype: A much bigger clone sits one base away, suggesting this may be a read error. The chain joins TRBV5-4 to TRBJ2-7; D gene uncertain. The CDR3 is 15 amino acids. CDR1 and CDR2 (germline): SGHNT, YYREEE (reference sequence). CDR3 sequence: CASSLYIEGPYEQHF. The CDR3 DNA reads TGTGCCAGCAGCTTGTATATAGAAGGGCCTTACGAGCAGCACTTC.

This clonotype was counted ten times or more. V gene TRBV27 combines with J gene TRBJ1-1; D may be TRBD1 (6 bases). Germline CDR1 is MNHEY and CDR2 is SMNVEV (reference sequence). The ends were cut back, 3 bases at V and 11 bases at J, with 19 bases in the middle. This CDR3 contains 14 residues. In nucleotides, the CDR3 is TGTGCCAGCAGTTTGGACAGTAACTCTGTTTGGGCTTTCTTT. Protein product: CASSLDSNSVWAFF.

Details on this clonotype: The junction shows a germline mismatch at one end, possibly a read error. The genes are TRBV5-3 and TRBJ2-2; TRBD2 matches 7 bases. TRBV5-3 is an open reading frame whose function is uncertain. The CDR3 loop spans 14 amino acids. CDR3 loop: CASSFWGGTGELFF. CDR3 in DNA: TGTGCCAGCAGCTTTTGGGGGGGCACCGGGGAGCTGTTTTTT.

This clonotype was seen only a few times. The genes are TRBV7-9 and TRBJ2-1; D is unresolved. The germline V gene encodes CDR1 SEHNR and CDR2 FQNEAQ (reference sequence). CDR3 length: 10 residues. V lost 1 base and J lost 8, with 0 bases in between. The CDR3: CASSLDEQFF. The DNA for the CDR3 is TGTGCCAGCAGCTTAGATGAGCAGTTCTTC.

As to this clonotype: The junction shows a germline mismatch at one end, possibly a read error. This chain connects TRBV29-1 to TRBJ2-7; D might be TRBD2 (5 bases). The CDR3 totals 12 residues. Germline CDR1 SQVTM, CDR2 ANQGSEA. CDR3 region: CSVDGGFYERYF. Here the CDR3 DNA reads TGCAGCGTTGACGGAGGTTTCTACGAGCGGTACTTC.

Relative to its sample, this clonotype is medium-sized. The CDR3 is CASSSLGPSSYNEQFF. DNA of the CDR3: TGTGCCAGCAGCTCGCTGGGACCAAGCTCCTACAATGAGCAGTTCTTC. V usage is TRBV7-8 and J usage is TRBJ2-1; the D call may be TRBD1 or TRBD2 (5 bases each). The CDR3 has 16 residues. The V and J ends lost 4 bases and 0 bases respectively, with 13 bases between them. Germline V gene sequence: CDR1 SGHVS, CDR2 FQNEAQ.

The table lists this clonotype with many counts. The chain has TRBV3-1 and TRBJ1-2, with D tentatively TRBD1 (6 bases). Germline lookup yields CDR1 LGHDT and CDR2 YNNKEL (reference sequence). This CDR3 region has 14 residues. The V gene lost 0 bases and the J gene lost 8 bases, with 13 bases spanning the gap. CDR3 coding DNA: TGTGCCAGCAGCCAAGATTCAGGGGTGCAAGGCTACACCTTC. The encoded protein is CASSQDSGVQGYTF.

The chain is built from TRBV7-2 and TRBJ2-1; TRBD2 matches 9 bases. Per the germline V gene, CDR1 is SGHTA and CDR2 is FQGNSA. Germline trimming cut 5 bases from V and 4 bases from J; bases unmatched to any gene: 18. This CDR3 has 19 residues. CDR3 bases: TGTGCCAGCAGCCTGATGCTAGCGGGGTATACGGTCGCATACAATGAGCAGTTCTTC. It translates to CASSLMLAGYTVAYNEQFF.

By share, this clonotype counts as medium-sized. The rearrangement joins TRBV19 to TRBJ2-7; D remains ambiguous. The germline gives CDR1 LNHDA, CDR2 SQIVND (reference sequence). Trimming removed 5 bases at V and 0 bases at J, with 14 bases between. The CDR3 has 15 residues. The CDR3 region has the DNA TGTGCCAGTAGTGTGAAACAATACGACTCCTACGAGCAGTACTTC. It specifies CASSVKQYDSYEQYF.

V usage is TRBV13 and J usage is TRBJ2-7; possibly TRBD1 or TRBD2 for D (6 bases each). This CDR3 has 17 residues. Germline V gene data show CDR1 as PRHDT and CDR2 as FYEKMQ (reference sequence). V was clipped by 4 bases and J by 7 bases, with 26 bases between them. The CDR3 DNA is TGTGCCAGCAGCTCCTTGTCGGGGGCTAGCAGGGTGGAAGAGCAGTACTTC. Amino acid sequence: CASSSLSGASRVEEQYF.

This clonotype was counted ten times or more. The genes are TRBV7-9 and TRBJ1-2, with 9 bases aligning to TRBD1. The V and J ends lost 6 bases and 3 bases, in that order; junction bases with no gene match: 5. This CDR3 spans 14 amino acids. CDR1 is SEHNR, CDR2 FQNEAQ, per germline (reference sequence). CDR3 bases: TGTGCCAGCAGAACAGGGGGCTCAGACTATGGCTACACCTTC. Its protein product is CASRTGGSDYGYTF.

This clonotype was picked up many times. The CDR3 bases are TGTGCCAGCAGCCCCGGGACACGGCCCCAGCATTTT. Translation gives CASSPGTRPQHF. The J gene is TRBJ1-5, the V gene TRBV12-3 or TRBV12-4; weak D call: TRBD1 (6 bases). Between the trimmed V and J ends, which lost 6 bases and 9 bases, there was a span of 12 bases. This CDR3 has 12 amino acids.

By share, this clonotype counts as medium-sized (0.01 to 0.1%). The CDR3 bases are TGCGCCAGCAGCTTGGATCTAGCGGGAGGGTCGAACTCCTACGAGCAGTACTTC. Its protein product is CASSLDLAGGSNSYEQYF. The chain has TRBV5-1 and TRBJ2-7, with 12 positions matching TRBD2. Trimming removed 0 bases from V and 0 bases from J; junction bases left unmatched: 7. The CDR3 has 18 amino acids. The germline gives CDR1 SGHRS, CDR2 YFSETQ.

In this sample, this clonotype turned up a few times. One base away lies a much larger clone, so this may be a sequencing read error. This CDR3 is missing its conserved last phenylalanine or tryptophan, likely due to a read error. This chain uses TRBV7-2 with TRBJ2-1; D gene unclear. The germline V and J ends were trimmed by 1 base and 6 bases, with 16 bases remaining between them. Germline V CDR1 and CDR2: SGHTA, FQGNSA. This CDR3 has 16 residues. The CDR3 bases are TGTGCCAGCAGCTTAGACGGGCGGTCGGCCTCCAATGAGCAGTTCTGC. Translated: CASSLDGRSASNEQFC.

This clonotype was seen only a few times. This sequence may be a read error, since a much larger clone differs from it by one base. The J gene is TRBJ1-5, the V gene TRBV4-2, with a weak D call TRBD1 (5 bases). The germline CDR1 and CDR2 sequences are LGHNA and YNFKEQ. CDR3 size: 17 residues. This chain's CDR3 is CAGSQELPAGNNQPQHF. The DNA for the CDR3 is TGTGCCGGCAGCCAAGAATTACCGGCAGGGAATAATCAGCCCCAGCATTTT.

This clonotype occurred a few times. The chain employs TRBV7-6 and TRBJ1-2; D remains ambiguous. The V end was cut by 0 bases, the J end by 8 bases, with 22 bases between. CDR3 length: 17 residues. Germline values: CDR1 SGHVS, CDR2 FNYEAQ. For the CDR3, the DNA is TGTGCCAGCAGCTTAGCGAATGGACTCCCGGACCGTTTGGGCTACACCTTC. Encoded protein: CASSLANGLPDRLGYTF.

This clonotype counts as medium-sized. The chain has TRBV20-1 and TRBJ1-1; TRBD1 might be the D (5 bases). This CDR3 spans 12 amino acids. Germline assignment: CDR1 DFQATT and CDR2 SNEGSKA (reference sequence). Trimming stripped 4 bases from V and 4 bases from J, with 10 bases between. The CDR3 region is CSATSRGTEAFF. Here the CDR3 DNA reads TGCAGTGCTACCTCGAGGGGCACTGAAGCTTTCTTT.

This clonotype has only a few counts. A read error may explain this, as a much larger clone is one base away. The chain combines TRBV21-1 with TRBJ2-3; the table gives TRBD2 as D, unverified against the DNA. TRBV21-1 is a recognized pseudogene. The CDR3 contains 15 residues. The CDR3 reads CASSPQWERTDTQYF. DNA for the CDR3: TGTGCCAGCAGCCCTCAGTGGGAGCGCACAGATACGCAGTATTTT.

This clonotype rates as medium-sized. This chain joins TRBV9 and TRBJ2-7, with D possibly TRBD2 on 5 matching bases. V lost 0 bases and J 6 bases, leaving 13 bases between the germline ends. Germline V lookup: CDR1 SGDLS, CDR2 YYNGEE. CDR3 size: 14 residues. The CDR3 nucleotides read TGTGCCAGCAGCGTAGTCCCGGGGAGCCGCGAGCAGTACTTC. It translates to CASSVVPGSREQYF. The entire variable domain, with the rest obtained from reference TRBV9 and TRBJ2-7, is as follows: DSGVTQTPKHLITATGQRVTLRCSPRSGDLSVYWYQQSLDQGLQFLIQYYNGEERAKGNILERFSAQQFPDLHSELNLSSLELGDSALYFCASSVVPGSREQYFGPGTRLTVT.

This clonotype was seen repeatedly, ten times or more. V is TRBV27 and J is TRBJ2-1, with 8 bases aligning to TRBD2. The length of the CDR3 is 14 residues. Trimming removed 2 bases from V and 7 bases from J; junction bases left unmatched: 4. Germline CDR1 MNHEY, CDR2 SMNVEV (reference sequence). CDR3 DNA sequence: TGTGCCAGCAGTTTAGCCGGGACTAGAAATGAGCAGTTCTTC. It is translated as CASSLAGTRNEQFF.